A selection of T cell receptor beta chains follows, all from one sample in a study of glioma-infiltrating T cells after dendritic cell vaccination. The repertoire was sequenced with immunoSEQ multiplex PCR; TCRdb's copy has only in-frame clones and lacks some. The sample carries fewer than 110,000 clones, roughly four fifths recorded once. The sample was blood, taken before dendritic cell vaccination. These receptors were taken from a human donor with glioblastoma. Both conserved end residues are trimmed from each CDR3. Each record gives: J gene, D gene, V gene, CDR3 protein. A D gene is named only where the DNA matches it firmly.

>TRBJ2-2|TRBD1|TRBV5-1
ASSTNRGNTGELF
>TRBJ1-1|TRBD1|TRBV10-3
AIRDRDRDTEAF
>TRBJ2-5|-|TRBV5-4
ASSLPRGGQQETQY
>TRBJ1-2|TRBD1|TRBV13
ASSSRDRDHTNYGYT
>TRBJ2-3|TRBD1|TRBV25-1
ASSALQGEADTQY
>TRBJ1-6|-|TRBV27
ASGQIYNSPLH
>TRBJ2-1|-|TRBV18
ASSPRGGKSNNEQF
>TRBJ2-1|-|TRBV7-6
ASSLAGRYNEQF
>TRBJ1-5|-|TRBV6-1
ASSDMGQQQPQH
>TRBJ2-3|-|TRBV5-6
ASSSWSLGTDTQY
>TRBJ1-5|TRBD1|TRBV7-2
ASSEQGAGQPQH
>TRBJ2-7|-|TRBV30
AWSIWRGYEQY
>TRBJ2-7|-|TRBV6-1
ASSVEGVGEQY
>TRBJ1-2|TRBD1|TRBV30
AGGKKAGQVLLFNYGYT